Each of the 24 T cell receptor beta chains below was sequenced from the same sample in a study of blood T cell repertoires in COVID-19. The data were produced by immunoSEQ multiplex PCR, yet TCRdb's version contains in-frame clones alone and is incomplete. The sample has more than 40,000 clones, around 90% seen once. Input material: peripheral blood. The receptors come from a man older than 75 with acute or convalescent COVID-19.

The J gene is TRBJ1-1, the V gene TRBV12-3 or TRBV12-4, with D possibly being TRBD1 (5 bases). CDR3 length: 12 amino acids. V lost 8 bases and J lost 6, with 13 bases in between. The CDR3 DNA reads TGTGCCAGCTCTCTGGGGGGGTCTGAAGCTTTCTTT. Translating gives CASSLGGSEAFF.

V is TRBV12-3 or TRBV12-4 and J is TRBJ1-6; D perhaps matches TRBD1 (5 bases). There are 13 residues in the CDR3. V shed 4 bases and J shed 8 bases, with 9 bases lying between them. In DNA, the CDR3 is TGTGCCAGCAGTTGGCAGGGTGATTCACCCCTCCACTTT. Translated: CASSWQGDSPLHF.

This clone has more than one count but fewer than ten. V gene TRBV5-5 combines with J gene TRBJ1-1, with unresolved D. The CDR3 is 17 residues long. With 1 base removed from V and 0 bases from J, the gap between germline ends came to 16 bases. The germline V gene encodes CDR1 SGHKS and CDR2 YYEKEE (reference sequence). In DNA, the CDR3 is TGTGCCAGCAGCTTGAGGATCGGGGTGCCGCTGAACACTGAAGCTTTCTTT. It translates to CASSLRIGVPLNTEAFF.

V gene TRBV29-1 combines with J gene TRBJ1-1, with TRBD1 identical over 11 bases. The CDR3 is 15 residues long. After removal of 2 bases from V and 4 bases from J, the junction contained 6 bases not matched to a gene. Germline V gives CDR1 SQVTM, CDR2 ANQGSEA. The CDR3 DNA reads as TGCAGCGTTGAACGAGGACAGGGGGCTAGCACTGAAGCTTTCTTT. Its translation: CSVERGQGASTEAFF. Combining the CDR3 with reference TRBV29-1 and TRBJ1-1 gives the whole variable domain SAVISQKPSRDICQRGTSLTIQCQVDSQVTMMFWYRQQPGQSLTLIATANQGSEATYESGFVIDKFPISRPNLTFSTLTVSNMSPEDSSIYLCSVERGQGASTEAFFGQGTRLTVV.

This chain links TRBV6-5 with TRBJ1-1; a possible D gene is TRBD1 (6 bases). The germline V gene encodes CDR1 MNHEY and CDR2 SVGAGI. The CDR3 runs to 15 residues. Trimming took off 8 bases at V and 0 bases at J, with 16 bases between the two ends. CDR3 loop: CASGGRAGLNTEAFF. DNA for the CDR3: TGTGCCAGCGGGGGCCGGGCTGGTCTGAACACTGAAGCTTTCTTT.

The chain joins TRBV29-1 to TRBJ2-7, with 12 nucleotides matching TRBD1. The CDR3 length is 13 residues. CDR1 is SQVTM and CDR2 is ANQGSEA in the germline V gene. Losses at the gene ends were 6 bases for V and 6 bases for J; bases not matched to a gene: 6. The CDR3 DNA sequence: TGCAGCGTCGGGGGGACAGGGGGCGTCGAGCAGTACTTC. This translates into CSVGGTGGVEQYF.

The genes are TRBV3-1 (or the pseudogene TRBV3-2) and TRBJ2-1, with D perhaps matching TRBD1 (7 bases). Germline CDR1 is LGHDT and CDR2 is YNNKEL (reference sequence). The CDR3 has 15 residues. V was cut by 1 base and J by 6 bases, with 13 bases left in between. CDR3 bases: TGTGCCAGCAGCCAAGGGGCAGGGGGGCCCAATGAGCAGTTCTTC. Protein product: CASSQGAGGPNEQFF.

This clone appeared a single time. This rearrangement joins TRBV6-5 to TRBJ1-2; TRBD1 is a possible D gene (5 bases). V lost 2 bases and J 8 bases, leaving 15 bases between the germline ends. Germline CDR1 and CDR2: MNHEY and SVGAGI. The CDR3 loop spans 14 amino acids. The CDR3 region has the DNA TGTGCCAGCAGTTACGGGGGACTGGCAGGCGGCTACACCTTC. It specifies CASSYGGLAGGYTF.

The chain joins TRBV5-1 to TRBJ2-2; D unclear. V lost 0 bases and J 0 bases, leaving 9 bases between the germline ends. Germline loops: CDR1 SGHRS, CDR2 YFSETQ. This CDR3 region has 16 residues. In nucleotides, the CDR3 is TGCGCCAGCAGCTTGGCCGCGGCCGCGAACACCGGGGAGCTGTTTTTT. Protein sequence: CASSLAAAANTGELFF.

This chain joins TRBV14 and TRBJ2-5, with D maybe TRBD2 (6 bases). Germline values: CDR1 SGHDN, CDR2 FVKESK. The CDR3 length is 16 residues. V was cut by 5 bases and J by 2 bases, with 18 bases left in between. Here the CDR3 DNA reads TGTGCCAGCAGCGACTTGAGCGGGCTGACACAAGAGACCCAGTACTTC. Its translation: CASSDLSGLTQETQYF.

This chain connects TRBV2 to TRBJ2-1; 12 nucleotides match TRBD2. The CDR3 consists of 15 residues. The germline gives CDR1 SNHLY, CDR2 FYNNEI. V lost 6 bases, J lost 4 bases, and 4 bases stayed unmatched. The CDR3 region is CASRETSGGYNEQFF. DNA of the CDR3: TGTGCCAGCAGGGAGACTAGCGGGGGTTACAATGAGCAGTTCTTC.

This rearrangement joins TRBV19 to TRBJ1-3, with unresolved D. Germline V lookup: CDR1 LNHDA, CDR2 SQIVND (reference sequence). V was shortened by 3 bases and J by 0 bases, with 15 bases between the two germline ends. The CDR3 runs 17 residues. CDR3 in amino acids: CASSIRLNPSSGNTIYF. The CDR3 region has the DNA TGTGCCAGTAGTATCCGACTGAACCCGAGCTCTGGAAACACCATATATTTT.

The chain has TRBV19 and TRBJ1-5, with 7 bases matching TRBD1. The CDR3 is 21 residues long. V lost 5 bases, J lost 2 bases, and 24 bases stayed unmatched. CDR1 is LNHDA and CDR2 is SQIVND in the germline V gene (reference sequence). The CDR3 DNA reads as TGTGCCAGTAGTGATAGAGCAGGACAACGGAGACGAGACAGGGGCAATCAGCCCCAGCATTTT. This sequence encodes CASSDRAGQRRRDRGNQPQHF.

The CDR3 coding sequence is TGTGCCAGCAGTTTTGAACTTAATTCACCCCTCCACTTT. This encodes CASSFELNSPLHF. The V and J genes are TRBV12-3 or TRBV12-4 and TRBJ1-6; no clear D. Trimming took 3 bases from V and 6 from J, leaving 6 bases between them. The CDR3 loop spans 13 amino acids.

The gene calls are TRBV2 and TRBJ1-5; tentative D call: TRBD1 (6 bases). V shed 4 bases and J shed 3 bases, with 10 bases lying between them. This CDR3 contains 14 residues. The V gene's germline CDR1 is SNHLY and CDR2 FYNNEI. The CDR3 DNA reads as TGTGCCAGCAGTGGACAGGCCTTCAATCAGCCCCAGCATTTT. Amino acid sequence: CASSGQAFNQPQHF. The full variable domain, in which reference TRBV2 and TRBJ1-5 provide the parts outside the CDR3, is EPEVTQTPSHQVTQMGQEVILRCVPISNHLYFYWYRQILGQKVEFLVSFYNNEISEKSEIFDDQFSVERPDGSNFTLKIRSTKLEDSAMYFCASSGQAFNQPQHFGDGTRLSIL.

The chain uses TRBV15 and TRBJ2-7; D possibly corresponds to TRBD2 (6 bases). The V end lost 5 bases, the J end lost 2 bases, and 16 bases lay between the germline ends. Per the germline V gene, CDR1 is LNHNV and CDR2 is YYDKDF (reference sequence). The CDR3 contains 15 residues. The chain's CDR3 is CATSSGSRDPYEQYF. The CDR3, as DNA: TGTGCCACCAGCTCCGGGAGTAGGGATCCCTACGAGCAGTACTTC.

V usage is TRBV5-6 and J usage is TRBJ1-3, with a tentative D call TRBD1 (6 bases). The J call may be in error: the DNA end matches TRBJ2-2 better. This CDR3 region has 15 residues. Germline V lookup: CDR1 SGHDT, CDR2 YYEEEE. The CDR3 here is CASTQGPGVTGELFF. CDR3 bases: TGTGCCAGCACGCAAGGTCCAGGGGTAACCGGGGAGCTGTTTTTT.

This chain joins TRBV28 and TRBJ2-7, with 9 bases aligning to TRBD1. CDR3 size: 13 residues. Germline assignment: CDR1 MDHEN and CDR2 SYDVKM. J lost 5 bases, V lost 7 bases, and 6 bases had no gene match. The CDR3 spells CASKWTGVHEQYF. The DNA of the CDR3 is TGTGCCAGCAAGTGGACAGGGGTCCACGAGCAGTACTTC.

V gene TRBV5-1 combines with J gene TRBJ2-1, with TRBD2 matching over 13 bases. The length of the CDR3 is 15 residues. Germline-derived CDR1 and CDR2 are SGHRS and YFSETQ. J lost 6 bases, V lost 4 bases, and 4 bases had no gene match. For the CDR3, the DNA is TGCGCCAGCAGCCCGACTAGCGGGGGGTTCAATGAGCAGTTCTTC. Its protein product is CASSPTSGGFNEQFF.

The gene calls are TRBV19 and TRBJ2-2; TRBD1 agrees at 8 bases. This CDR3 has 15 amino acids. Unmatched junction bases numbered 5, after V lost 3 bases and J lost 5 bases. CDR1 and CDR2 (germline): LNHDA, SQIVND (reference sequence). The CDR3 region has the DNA TGTGCCAGTAGTATGGGGACAGGTAGGACCGGGGAGCTGTTTTTT. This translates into CASSMGTGRTGELFF.

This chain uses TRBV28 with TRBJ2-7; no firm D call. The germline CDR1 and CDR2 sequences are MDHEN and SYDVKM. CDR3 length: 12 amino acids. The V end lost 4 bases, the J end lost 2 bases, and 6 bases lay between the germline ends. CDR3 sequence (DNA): TGTGCCAGCAGTTCTGTTACCTACGAGCAGTACTTC. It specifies CASSSVTYEQYF.

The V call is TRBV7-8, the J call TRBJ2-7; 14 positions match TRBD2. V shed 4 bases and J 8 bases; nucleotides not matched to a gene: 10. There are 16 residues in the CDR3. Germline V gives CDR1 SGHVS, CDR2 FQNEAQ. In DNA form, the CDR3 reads TGTGCCAGCAGCTCGGGGACTAGCGGGGGTTCATCTAAGCAGTACTTC. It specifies CASSSGTSGGSSKQYF.

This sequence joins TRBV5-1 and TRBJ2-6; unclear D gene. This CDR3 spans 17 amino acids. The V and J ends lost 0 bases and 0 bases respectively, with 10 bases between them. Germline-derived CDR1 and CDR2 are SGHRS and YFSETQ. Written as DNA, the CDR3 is TGCGCCAGCAGCTTGGGGTTGGCCCGCTCTGGGGCCAACGTCCTGACTTTC. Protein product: CASSLGLARSGANVLTF.

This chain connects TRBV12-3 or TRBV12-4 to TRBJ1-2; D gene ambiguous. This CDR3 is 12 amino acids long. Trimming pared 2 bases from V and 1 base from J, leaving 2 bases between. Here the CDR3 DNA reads TGTGCCAGCAGTTTATATAACTATGGCTACACCTTC. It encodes CASSLYNYGYTF.